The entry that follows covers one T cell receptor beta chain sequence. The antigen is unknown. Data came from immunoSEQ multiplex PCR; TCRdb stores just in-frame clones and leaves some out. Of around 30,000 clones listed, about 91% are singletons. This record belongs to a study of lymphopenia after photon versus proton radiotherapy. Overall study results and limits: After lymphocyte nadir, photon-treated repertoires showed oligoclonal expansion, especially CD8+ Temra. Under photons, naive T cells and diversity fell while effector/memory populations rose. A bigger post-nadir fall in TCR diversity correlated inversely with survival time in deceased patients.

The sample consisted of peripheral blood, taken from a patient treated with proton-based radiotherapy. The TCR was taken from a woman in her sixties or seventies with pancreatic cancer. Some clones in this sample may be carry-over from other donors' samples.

The CDR3, as DNA: TGTGCCAGCGGACTGTCCGCTGGCTACACCTTC. Translated, it gives CASGLSAGYTF. V and J are TRBV6-1 and TRBJ1-2; no firm D call. CDR1 and CDR2 (germline): MNHNS, SASEGT. V lost 8 bases and J lost 7, with 11 bases in between. The CDR3 is 11 amino acids.